Described below is a single T cell receptor (beta chain) sequence and its context. The sample comes from a study of blood T cell repertoires in COVID-19. About the study: Some COVID-19 samples were acute and others convalescent; all came from the United States, Italy and Spain. T cells, B-cell-depleted T cells, or PBMCs supplied cDNA or gDNA.

Per the study methods: Estimation of nucleated cell counts was performed using reference gene primer amplification. Repertoires were generated with immunoSEQ multiplex PCR, while TCRdb's copy carries only in-frame clones and drops some. D and trimming come from the DNA, and the V and J calls and clone size come from that table. The sample contains roughly 70,000 clones, around 90% of which appear only once. Source material: peripheral blood. The receptor was derived from a woman older than 75 with active COVID-19.

CDR3 amino acids: CASKKGGSNQPQHF. CDR3 coding DNA: TGTGCCAGCAAAAAAGGGGGTAGCAATCAGCCCCAGCATTTT. The chain recombines TRBV2 with TRBJ1-5, with a weak D call TRBD1 (6 bases). The CDR3 spans 14 residues. V was clipped by 7 bases and J by 0 bases, with 10 bases between them. Germline V gene data show CDR1 as SNHLY and CDR2 as FYNNEI.